These 31 T cell receptor beta chains came from one sample sequenced in a study of blood T cell repertoires in COVID-19. Data came from immunoSEQ multiplex PCR; TCRdb stores just in-frame clones and leaves some out. This sample has around 400,000 clones, with about 90% found just once. The specimen was PBMCs or T cells enriched from blood (not recorded which). These receptors all come from a woman aged 25 to 39 who had recovered from COVID-19.

This clone turned up a few times. V and J are TRBV12-3 or TRBV12-4 and TRBJ2-7; D is ambiguous. V gave up 3 bases and J gave up 4 bases, with 10 bases separating them. The length of the CDR3 is 13 residues. CDR3: CASSFGSTYEQYF. CDR3 nucleotides: TGTGCCAGCAGTTTTGGCAGTACATACGAGCAGTACTTC.

The gene calls are TRBV5-6 and TRBJ2-5, with D perhaps matching TRBD2 (6 bases). V was trimmed by 6 bases and J by 4 bases, leaving 16 bases between them. Per germline, CDR1 SGHDT and CDR2 YYEEEE. There are 14 residues in the CDR3. The chain's CDR3 is CASTSGLTIETQYF. The CDR3 DNA reads TGTGCCAGCACCTCGGGACTTACGATAGAGACCCAGTACTTC. Together with reference TRBV5-6 and TRBJ2-5, the CDR3 gives the full variable domain: DAGVTQSPTHLIKTRGQQVTLRCSPKSGHDTVSWYQQALGQGPQFIFQYYEEEERQRGNFPDRFSGHQFPNYSSELNVNALLLGDSALYLCASTSGLTIETQYFGPGTRLLVL.

This chain joins TRBV24-1 and TRBJ2-7; D might be TRBD1 (5 bases). This CDR3 region has 12 residues. Germline V gene lookup returns CDR1 KGHDR and CDR2 SFDVKD. V lost 7 bases and J lost 5, with 11 bases in between. CDR3 coding DNA: TGTGCCACCAGCCCCCAGGGTAACGAGCAGTACTTC. Translation: CATSPQGNEQYF.

The rearrangement uses TRBV6-2 or TRBV6-3 and TRBJ1-1, with a tentative D call TRBD1 (5 bases). Germline assignment: CDR1 MNHEY and CDR2 SVGEGT. This CDR3 is 13 amino acids long. V lost 2 bases and J lost 4, with 8 bases in between. In DNA form, the CDR3 reads TGTGCCAGCAGTTACCGGCAGGGCACTGAAGCTTTCTTT. This sequence encodes CASSYRQGTEAFF.

This rearrangement joins TRBV7-9 to TRBJ2-5, with D possibly being TRBD1 (5 bases). The length of the CDR3 is 16 residues. V was cut by 5 bases and J by 2 bases, with 18 bases left in between. The germline gives CDR1 SEHNR, CDR2 FQNEAQ (reference sequence). CDR3 in amino acids: CASSRAQWTIQETQYF. The CDR3 DNA sequence: TGTGCCAGCAGCCGAGCCCAGTGGACAATACAAGAGACCCAGTACTTC.

The gene calls are TRBV2 and TRBJ1-2; 10 nucleotides line up with TRBD1. CDR3 length: 14 amino acids. Germline CDR1 reads SNHLY; CDR2 reads FYNNEI. Germline trimming cut 5 bases from V and 2 bases from J; bases unmatched to any gene: 2. CDR3 protein: CASSPDRGNYGYTF. Written as DNA, the CDR3 is TGTGCCAGCAGTCCGGACAGGGGGAACTATGGCTACACCTTC.

The chain joins TRBV19 to TRBJ1-5; D uncertain. Trimming removed 3 bases from V and 3 bases from J, with 9 bases in between. Germline loops: CDR1 LNHDA, CDR2 SQIVND (reference sequence). CDR3 size: 14 residues. CDR3 loop: CASSITVSNQPQHF. The DNA for the CDR3 is TGTGCCAGTAGTATTACGGTATCCAATCAGCCCCAGCATTTT.

The chain carries TRBV7-2 and TRBJ1-4; 8 nucleotides agree with TRBD1. The CDR3 is 15 amino acids. Germline V gene data show CDR1 as SGHTA and CDR2 as FQGNSA. V shed 3 bases, J shed 0 bases, and the junction held 0 bases outside the gene matches. The CDR3 loop is CASSLDRATNEKLFF. Here the CDR3 DNA reads TGTGCCAGCAGCTTGGACAGGGCAACTAATGAAAAACTGTTTTTT.

The V gene is TRBV5-4, the J gene TRBJ2-3, with 11 bases matching TRBD2. The V and J ends lost 0 bases and 5 bases, in that order; junction bases with no gene match: 2. CDR1 and CDR2 from the germline V gene are SGHNT and YYREEE (reference sequence). The CDR3 extends over 15 amino acids. CDR3 sequence: CASSLASGRLDTQYF. In nucleotides, the CDR3 is TGTGCCAGCAGCTTGGCTAGCGGGAGGCTAGATACGCAGTATTTT.

The chain couples TRBV2 to TRBJ2-1; 10 bases map to TRBD2. This CDR3 has 15 residues. Per the germline V gene, CDR1 is SNHLY and CDR2 is FYNNEI. With V trimmed by 11 bases and J by 3 bases, 10 bases remained unmatched. CDR3: CAGASGGSDYNEQFF. CDR3 nucleotide sequence: TGTGCCGGAGCTAGCGGGGGCTCCGACTACAATGAGCAGTTCTTC.

V and J are TRBV6-5 and TRBJ2-7; a weak D match, TRBD1 (6 bases). V was pared by 7 bases and J by 1 base, with 14 bases between. Germline loops: CDR1 MNHEY, CDR2 SVGAGI. There are 14 residues in the CDR3. DNA of the CDR3: TGTGCCAGCAACAGGGCTAGCAGATCCTACGAGCAGTACTTC. Protein: CASNRASRSYEQYF.

V is TRBV19 and J is TRBJ2-3, with unresolved D. CDR1 is LNHDA and CDR2 is SQIVND in the germline V gene (reference sequence). The V end was cut by 9 bases, the J end by 0 bases, with 13 bases between. The CDR3 loop spans 14 amino acids. Written as DNA, the CDR3 is TGTGCCAGCCATCCTCTGGGCAGCACAGATACGCAGTATTTT. Residues: CASHPLGSTDTQYF. Looking up the rest from reference TRBV19 and TRBJ2-3 gives the full variable domain: DGGITQSPKYLFRKEGQNVTLSCEQNLNHDAMYWYRQDPGQGLRLIYYSQIVNDFQKGDIAEGYSVSREKKESFPLTVTSAQKNPTAFYLCASHPLGSTDTQYFGPGTRLTVL.

The gene calls are TRBV4-1 and TRBJ1-1, with D tentatively TRBD1 (6 bases). Trimming left V 4 bases short and J 2 bases short, with 17 bases between. The CDR3 loop spans 16 amino acids. Per germline, CDR1 MGHRA and CDR2 YSYEKL. The CDR3 sequence: CASSPTGGGGNTEAFF. The CDR3 nucleotides are TGCGCCAGCAGCCCGACAGGCGGGGGCGGTAACACTGAAGCTTTCTTT.

The rearrangement uses TRBV28 and TRBJ1-1, with D possibly matching TRBD1 (6 bases). The ends were cut back, 8 bases at V and 1 base at J, with 11 bases in the middle. Looked up from germline, CDR1 is MDHEN and CDR2 is SYDVKM. The CDR3 runs 13 residues. This CDR3 is CASPGTTNTEAFF. As DNA, the CDR3 is TGTGCCAGCCCCGGGACAACGAACACTGAAGCTTTCTTT.

The chain combines TRBV7-9 with TRBJ2-2; 8 nucleotides match TRBD2. CDR1 is SEHNR, CDR2 FQNEAQ, per germline (reference sequence). Trimming took 4 bases from V and 7 from J; bases not matched to a gene: 2. The CDR3 sequence is 13 residues long. CDR3 bases: TGTGCCAGCAGCTATAGCGGGATCGGGGAGCTGTTTTTT. Translating it yields CASSYSGIGELFF.

CDR3 in DNA: TGTGCCAGCTGTAGGGGGGGGAACACTGAAGCTTTCTTT. Translation: CASCRGGNTEAFF. The V gene is TRBV7-2, the J gene TRBJ1-1, with D tentatively TRBD1 (6 bases). The CDR3 is 13 residues long. The V and J ends lost 8 bases and 1 base respectively, with 11 bases between them. Germline V lookup: CDR1 SGHTA, CDR2 FQGNSA.

V usage is TRBV9 and J usage is TRBJ2-7, with TRBD1 matching 8 bases. The CDR3 is made up of 13 amino acids. V trimming: 3 bases; J trimming: 2 bases; junction bases outside the gene matches: 1. Per the germline V gene, CDR1 is SGDLS and CDR2 is YYNGEE. The CDR3 DNA reads as TGTGCCAGCAGCGCGACAGGGGCCTACGAGCAGTACTTC. This gives the protein CASSATGAYEQYF.

This chain links TRBV20-1 with TRBJ1-1, with 8 bases lining up with TRBD1. The CDR3 sequence is 14 residues long. V lost 3 bases to trimming and J lost 0 bases; unmatched junction nucleotides: 3. Germline-derived CDR1 and CDR2 are DFQATT and SNEGSKA (reference sequence). The CDR3 sequence: CSASPGQVNTEAFF. The CDR3 DNA reads as TGCAGTGCTAGTCCGGGACAGGTGAACACTGAAGCTTTCTTT.

This chain connects TRBV4-1 to TRBJ2-1; 11 nucleotides agree with TRBD2. This CDR3 is built from 20 residues. The V gene end was trimmed by 0 bases and the J gene end by 0 bases; junction bases not matched to a gene: 10. Looked up from germline, CDR1 is MGHRA and CDR2 is YSYEKL. The CDR3 nucleotides are TGCGCCAGCAGCCAAGATAGCCGACTAGCGGGAATGAGCTCCTACAATGAGCAGTTCTTC. Its protein is CASSQDSRLAGMSSYNEQFF.

The chain couples TRBV5-6 to TRBJ1-2; TRBD1 matches 7 bases. V dropped 0 bases and J dropped 5; count of bases not matched to a gene: 4. CDR1 is SGHDT and CDR2 is YYEEEE in the germline V gene. CDR3 length: 14 amino acids. For the CDR3, the DNA is TGTGCCAGCAGCTTGGGGGGACAGACTTATGGCTACACCTTC. Residues: CASSLGGQTYGYTF.

CDR3 sequence reads: CASSATGDQPQHF. CDR3 coding DNA: TGTGCCAGCAGCGCTACAGGGGATCAGCCCCAGCATTTT. The chain employs TRBV9 and TRBJ1-5, with TRBD1 matching 7 bases. J was trimmed by 5 bases and V by 3 bases; bases with no gene match: 2. The CDR3 runs to 13 residues. Germline-derived CDR1 and CDR2 are SGDLS and YYNGEE.

The rearrangement uses TRBV27 and TRBJ2-7, with 9 positions matching TRBD1. This CDR3 has 16 amino acids. V trimming: 3 bases; J trimming: 2 bases; junction bases outside the gene matches: 8. CDR1 is MNHEY, CDR2 SMNVEV, per germline (reference sequence). CDR3 sequence: CASSFTGQGFPYEQYF. The CDR3 DNA is TGTGCCAGCAGTTTTACGGGACAGGGTTTTCCCTACGAGCAGTACTTC.

The rearrangement joins TRBV9 to TRBJ1-1, with 8 nucleotides matching TRBD1. CDR3 length: 15 residues. Losses at the gene ends were 2 bases for V and 4 bases for J; bases not matched to a gene: 7. Germline CDR1 is SGDLS and CDR2 is YYNGEE. DNA of the CDR3: TGTGCCAGCAGCGTCCGGACAGGGTCATCCACTGAAGCTTTCTTT. This encodes CASSVRTGSSTEAFF.

CDR3 sequence reads: CASSYASYSNTGELFF. The CDR3 DNA is TGTGCCAGCAGTTACGCTTCCTATTCGAACACCGGGGAGCTGTTTTTT. This chain links TRBV6-5 with TRBJ2-2; D not resolved. The CDR3 is made up of 16 amino acids. CDR1 is MNHEY, CDR2 SVGAGI, per germline. V was cut by 2 bases and J by 0 bases, with 10 bases left in between.

The CDR3 DNA reads as TGTGCCAGCAGCTTAAGGGCGGGGACAGGGTATCCAACTAATGAAAAACTGTTTTTT. Translating gives CASSLRAGTGYPTNEKLFF. This chain joins TRBV7-8 and TRBJ1-4, with 9 bases that match TRBD1. The J segment lost 0 bases and the V segment lost 2 bases, leaving 10 bases of the junction unmatched. This CDR3 comprises 19 residues. Germline loops: CDR1 SGHVS, CDR2 FQNEAQ.

This chain links TRBV4-1 with TRBJ2-3; D is possibly TRBD1 (6 bases). The CDR3 sequence is 16 residues long. Germline V gene lookup returns CDR1 MGHRA and CDR2 YSYEKL. V was trimmed by 3 bases and J by 0 bases, leaving 13 bases between them. The CDR3 coding sequence is TGCGCCAGCAGCCATCCACGGACAGCTAGCACAGATACGCAGTATTTT. Protein: CASSHPRTASTDTQYF.

V usage is TRBV30 and J usage is TRBJ2-1; 13 nucleotides line up with TRBD2. The CDR3 totals 15 residues. The V segment lost 0 bases and the J segment 9 bases; nucleotides outside the gene matches: 5. Germline values: CDR1 GTSNPN, CDR2 SVGIG (reference sequence). For the CDR3, the DNA is TGTGCCTGGAGTGTACTAGCGGGGGGGCAGGGTGAGCAGTTCTTC. Translating gives CAWSVLAGGQGEQFF. Full variable domain (rest looked up from reference TRBV30 and TRBJ2-1): SQTIHQWPATLVQPVGSPLSLECTVEGTSNPNLYWYRQAAGRGLQLLFYSVGIGQISSEVPQNLSASRPQDRQFILSSKKLLLSDSGFYLCAWSVLAGGQGEQFFGPGTRLTVL.

The chain uses TRBV28 and TRBJ2-7; 7 bases map to TRBD2. Trimming took 7 bases from V and 1 from J; bases not matched to a gene: 7. This CDR3 spans 14 amino acids. Germline V gene data show CDR1 as MDHEN and CDR2 as SYDVKM. CDR3 nucleotides: TGTGCCAGCAATATACAGCGGGGTTCCTACGAGCAGTACTTC. It yields the protein CASNIQRGSYEQYF.

The rearrangement uses TRBV7-9 and TRBJ2-7; 7 positions match TRBD1. Trimming cost V 5 bases and J 2 bases; bases outside gene matches: 6. This CDR3 is built from 14 residues. Germline V CDR1 and CDR2: SEHNR, FQNEAQ (reference sequence). The CDR3 loop is CASSRDRAPYEQYF. Written as DNA, the CDR3 is TGTGCCAGCAGCCGAGACAGGGCACCCTACGAGCAGTACTTC.

The chain employs TRBV5-1 and TRBJ1-6; D is ambiguous. Germline loops: CDR1 SGHRS, CDR2 YFSETQ. The CDR3 runs to 15 residues. The V and J ends lost 0 bases and 10 bases respectively, with 14 bases between them. CDR3 loop: CASSLDAEGGSPLHF. Written as DNA, the CDR3 is TGCGCCAGCAGCTTGGATGCAGAGGGAGGATCACCCCTCCACTTT.

The chain employs TRBV28 and TRBJ1-5; TRBD1 aligns across 8 bases. In germline, CDR1 is MDHEN, CDR2 SYDVKM. With 2 bases clipped from V and 6 bases from J, the junction kept 9 bases outside the gene matches. The CDR3 contains 16 residues. CDR3 DNA: TGTGCCAGCAGTTTAGGCCCAGGGGGCGGAGGTCAGCCCCAGCATTTT. It encodes CASSLGPGGGGQPQHF.